This T cell receptor (beta chain) was sequenced for a study of CD8+ T cells in alopecia areata. Study details: Scoring of severity for treated patients was based on percentage of affected scalp area.

The treatment denotes: oral pan-JAK inhibitor, 5-10 mg twice daily. The germline CDR1 and CDR2 sequences are MNHEY and SMNVEV (reference sequence). The CDR3 consists of 14 residues. Trimming removed 6 bases at V and 3 bases at J, with 14 bases between. RNA was extracted and reverse transcribed into cDNA as the sequencing template. Sequencing was performed with immunoSEQ multiplex PCR; in TCRdb, only in-frame clones are kept and a portion is missing. The sample lists 95,000 to 100,000 clones, roughly two thirds seen once, with about a sixth in the top ten. In the case of this clone: The target antigen is unknown.

Findings and caveats of the study: Normal skin's resident alphabeta T cells are sequenced alongside lesional scalp T cells.

This chain links TRBV27 with TRBJ1-1, with D possibly TRBD1 on 6 matching bases. The input for sequencing was CD8+ T cells sorted from blood, taken at week 4, from a patient treated with tofacitinib. This TCR was sampled from a human donor with alopecia areata. CDR3 bases: TGTGCCAGCAGCCCCGGGACACAGTACACTGAAGCTTTCTTT. This sequence encodes CASSPGTQYTEAFF.